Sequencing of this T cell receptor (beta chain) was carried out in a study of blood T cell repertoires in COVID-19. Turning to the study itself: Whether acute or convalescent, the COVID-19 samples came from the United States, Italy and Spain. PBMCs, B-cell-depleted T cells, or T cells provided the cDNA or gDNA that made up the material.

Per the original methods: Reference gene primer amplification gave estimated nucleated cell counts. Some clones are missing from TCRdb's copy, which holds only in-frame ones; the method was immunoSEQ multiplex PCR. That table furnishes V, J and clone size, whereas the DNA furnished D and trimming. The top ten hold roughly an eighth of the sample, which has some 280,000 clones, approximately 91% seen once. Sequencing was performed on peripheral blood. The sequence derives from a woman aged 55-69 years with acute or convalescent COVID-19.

CDR3 region: CASSSPLRSYNEQFF. The CDR3 DNA is TGTGCCAGCAGCTCCCCCTTGAGGTCCTACAATGAGCAGTTCTTC. The chain recombines TRBV7-6 with TRBJ2-1, with D uncertain. Per the germline V gene, CDR1 is SGHVS and CDR2 is FNYEAQ. There are 15 residues in the CDR3. The V end was cut by 4 bases, the J end by 1 base, with 11 bases between. Filled out from reference TRBV7-6 and TRBJ2-1, the complete variable domain reads GAGVSQSPRYKVTKRGQDVALRCDPISGHVSLYWYRQALGQGPEFLTYFNYEAQQDKSGLPNDRFSAERPEGSISTLTIQRTEQRDSAMYRCASSSPLRSYNEQFFGPGTRLTVL.